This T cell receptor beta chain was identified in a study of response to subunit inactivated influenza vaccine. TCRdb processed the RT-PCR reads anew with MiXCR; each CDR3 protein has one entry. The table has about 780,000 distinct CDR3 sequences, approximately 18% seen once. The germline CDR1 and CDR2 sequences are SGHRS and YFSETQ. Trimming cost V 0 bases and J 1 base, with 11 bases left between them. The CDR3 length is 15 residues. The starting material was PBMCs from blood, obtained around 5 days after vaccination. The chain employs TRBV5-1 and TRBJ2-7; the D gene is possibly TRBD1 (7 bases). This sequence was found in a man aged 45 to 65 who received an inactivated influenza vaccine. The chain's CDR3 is CASSLARGASYEQYF. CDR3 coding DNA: TGCGCCAGCAGCTTGGCCAGGGGGGCGTCCTACGAGCAGTACTTC.